The following is a T cell receptor beta chain sequence with its context. Time point of the sample: newly diagnosed GD, antithyroid drugs for less than 3 months. The TCR library was made from RNA extracted from PBMCs. These data originate in a study of regulatory T cells in long-lasting Graves disease. Study details: Newly diagnosed Graves' patients took antithyroid drugs under 3 months.

Arm-PCR of CDR3 regions and iRepertoire HTBI primers were used to build TCR beta libraries. TCRdb re-derived calls from the multiplex PCR reads in MiXCR, one entry per CDR3 protein. The sample has over 300,000 distinct CDR3 sequences, 15% to 18% seen once. V lost 5 bases and J lost 1, with 29 bases in between. Germline V gene sequence: CDR1 SEHNR, CDR2 FQNEAQ (reference sequence). This CDR3 contains 20 residues. The rearrangement joins TRBV7-9 to TRBJ1-1; tentative D call: TRBD1 (6 bases). This clonotype was obtained from a female donor with Graves disease. Material: peripheral blood mononuclear cells (PBMCs), obtained at new diagnosis, from a patient treated with antithyroid drugs. CDR3 nucleotide sequence: TGTGCCAGCAGCCACTCGGCCGAAGGCCATTCACGGGGGCGGAACACTGAAGCTTTCTTT. It is translated as CASSHSAEGHSRGRNTEAFF. The entire variable domain, with the rest obtained from reference TRBV7-9 and TRBJ1-1, is as follows: DTGVSQNPRHKITKRGQNVTFRCDPISEHNRLYWYRQTLGQGPEFLTYFQNEAQLEKSRLLSDRFSAERPKGSFSTLEIQRTEQGDSAMYLCASSHSAEGHSRGRNTEAFFGQGTRLTVV.